This TCR beta chain was obtained from a study of response to subunit inactivated influenza vaccine. TCRdb re-derived calls from the RT-PCR reads in MiXCR, one entry per CDR3 protein. The sample lists some 540,000 distinct CDR3 sequences; approximately 24% were seen once. This clonotype appeared a few times. This sample was also put to use in a study of T cells expressing NK-cell markers. Per that study: In generating TCR beta cDNA, 5'RACE template switching with UMIs was used. It was from sorted CD3+CD56+NKG2C+, CD3+CD56+NKG2C- and CD3+CD56-NKG2C+ T cells that TCR beta repertoires came. Among eight sequenced donors, seven carried HCMV seropositivity while one was seronegative.

This clonotype was sampled from a man in his fifties or sixties who received an inactivated influenza vaccine. The input for sequencing was CD4+ T cells sorted from PBMCs, taken 12 days after vaccination.

This CDR3 reads CSTGVAGIQETQYF. CDR3 DNA sequence: TGCAGCACGGGGGTAGCGGGAATCCAAGAGACCCAGTACTTC. This chain links TRBV20-1 with TRBJ2-5; 8 bases are a match to TRBD2. CDR1 and CDR2 (germline): DFQATT, SNEGSKA (reference sequence). There are 14 residues in the CDR3.